A single sample gave rise to the 30 T cell receptor beta chains below, sequenced in a study of shared clonotypes between healthy human individuals. TCRdb keeps only in-frame clones here, not all; method: immunoSEQ multiplex PCR. The sample contains about 2,200,000 clones, about 92% of which appear only once. Terminally differentiated effector memory CD45RA+ cells were left out of the naive CD8 fraction, which was CD45RO-negative and positively selected for CCR7. The sample taken for sequencing was naive CD8+ T cells from PBMCs. The origin of the receptors is a man between 18 and 35 years old in good health. Some clones in this sample may be carry-over from other donors' samples.

The V gene is TRBV28, the J gene TRBJ1-2; D is undetermined. The CDR3 runs to 10 residues. Deletions cut 6 bases from V and 8 bases from J, with 7 bases between. In germline, CDR1 is MDHEN, CDR2 SYDVKM. The CDR3 region is CASRGKGYTF. Here the CDR3 DNA reads TGTGCCAGCAGAGGGAAAGGCTACACCTTC.

J is TRBJ1-2 and V is TRBV19; a weak D match, TRBD1 (5 bases). Germline V gene lookup returns CDR1 LNHDA and CDR2 SQIVND (reference sequence). This CDR3 region has 15 residues. V was shortened by 2 bases and J by 5 bases, with 15 bases between the two germline ends. The CDR3 region is CASSIPPGVEYGYTF. CDR3 sequence (DNA): TGTGCCAGTAGTATACCGCCGGGGGTCGAATATGGCTACACCTTC.

This chain connects TRBV7-9 to TRBJ2-7, with D tentatively TRBD2 (6 bases). CDR3 size: 16 residues. Germline V gene data show CDR1 as SEHNR and CDR2 as FQNEAQ (reference sequence). V lost 5 bases, J lost 4 bases, and 21 bases lay in between. DNA for the CDR3: TGTGCCAGCAGCCCCCGAGGAGGGAACGCGTTGTACGAGCAGTACTTC. Its translation is CASSPRGGNALYEQYF. The whole variable domain, filled in from reference TRBV7-9 and TRBJ2-7, reads DTGVSQNPRHKITKRGQNVTFRCDPISEHNRLYWYRQTLGQGPEFLTYFQNEAQLEKSRLLSDRFSAERPKGSFSTLEIQRTEQGDSAMYLCASSPRGGNALYEQYFGPGTRLTVT.

The V call is TRBV7-9, the J call TRBJ1-2; 12 positions match TRBD1. Trimming took 6 bases from V and 4 from J; bases not matched to a gene: 18. The CDR3 has 19 amino acids. Germline V gene data show CDR1 as SEHNR and CDR2 as FQNEAQ (reference sequence). For the CDR3, the DNA is TGTGCCAGCAGTCGCGGAACCGGGACAGGGGGCGGGTTCGGCTATGGCTACACCTTC. Translating it yields CASSRGTGTGGGFGYGYTF.

The chain combines TRBV2 with TRBJ2-1, with a tentative D call TRBD2 (5 bases). V was pared by 8 bases and J by 7 bases, with 15 bases between. The CDR3 runs 13 residues. CDR1 and CDR2 (germline): SNHLY, FYNNEI. The CDR3 loop is CASSSFSGNEQFF. CDR3 nucleotide sequence: TGTGCCAGCTCTTCTTTCTCGGGGAATGAGCAGTTCTTC.

This clone was picked up a small number of times. The sample has other DNA sequences that encode this CDR3 too. The genes are TRBV7-9 and TRBJ2-7, with unresolved D. The germline CDR1 and CDR2 sequences are SEHNR and FQNEAQ (reference sequence). The CDR3 runs 11 residues. The germline V and J ends were trimmed by 4 bases and 2 bases, with 3 bases remaining between them. The CDR3 protein is CASSSTYEQYF. DNA of the CDR3: TGTGCCAGCAGCTCTACCTACGAGCAGTACTTC.

The chain has TRBV2 and TRBJ2-7; a weak D match, TRBD1 (5 bases). V was shortened by 0 bases and J by 2 bases, with 11 bases between the two germline ends. There are 15 residues in the CDR3. The germline V gene has CDR1 SNHLY and CDR2 FYNNEI. The CDR3 protein is CASSEAAGYTYEQYF. The DNA for the CDR3 is TGTGCCAGCAGTGAAGCGGCAGGGTACACCTACGAGCAGTACTTC.

The CDR3 DNA reads TGTGCCAGCAGCGCCGAAGGACAGGGGCACTTAGAGCAGTACTTC. Translated: CASSAEGQGHLEQYF. This chain links TRBV14 with TRBJ2-7, with 9 positions matching TRBD1. The CDR3 totals 15 residues. V was pared by 5 bases and J by 7 bases, with 12 bases of the junction left unmatched. Germline V gene sequence: CDR1 SGHDN, CDR2 FVKESK.

This clone was seen just once. This chain links TRBV27 with TRBJ2-7, with a tentative D call TRBD1 (6 bases). CDR1 and CDR2 from the germline V gene are MNHEY and SMNVEV (reference sequence). The CDR3 is 14 residues long. Trimming left V 4 bases short and J 6 bases short, with 16 bases between. The CDR3 spells CASSYRDTVSEQYF. The CDR3, as DNA: TGTGCCAGCAGTTACAGGGACACCGTCTCCGAGCAGTACTTC.

The gene calls are TRBV7-2 and TRBJ1-1, with 7 bases fitting TRBD1. Germline trimming cut 1 base from V and 8 bases from J; bases unmatched to any gene: 4. Germline V CDR1 and CDR2: SGHTA, FQGNSA. The CDR3 consists of 13 residues. CDR3 in DNA: TGTGCCAGCAGCTTAGAAGGGGGCAGAGAAGCTTTCTTT. As protein: CASSLEGGREAFF. Variable domain in full (rest from reference TRBV7-2 and TRBJ1-1): GAGVSQSPSNKVTEKGKDVELRCDPISGHTALYWYRQSLGQGLEFLIYFQGNSAPDKSGLPSDRFSAERTGGSVSTLTIQRTQQEDSAVYLCASSLEGGREAFFGQGTRLTVV.

V is TRBV2 and J is TRBJ2-5; a weak D match, TRBD2 (5 bases). Trimming cost V 2 bases and J 1 base, with 8 bases left between them. The germline CDR1 and CDR2 sequences are SNHLY and FYNNEI. The CDR3 has 14 amino acids. For the CDR3, the DNA is TGTGCCAGCAGTGAAAGGACTGGCCAAGAGACCCAGTACTTC. Protein product: CASSERTGQETQYF.

The V gene is TRBV19, the J gene TRBJ2-7, with 10 bases fitting TRBD2. The CDR3 totals 15 residues. Germline V gene data show CDR1 as LNHDA and CDR2 as SQIVND (reference sequence). The J segment lost 2 bases and the V segment lost 4 bases, leaving 5 bases of the junction unmatched. The chain's CDR3 is CASSTSGGQTYEQYF. The CDR3 DNA is TGTGCCAGTAGTACTAGCGGGGGTCAAACCTACGAGCAGTACTTC.

In the case of this clone: Other DNA sequences in the same sample also yield this CDR3. This sequence joins TRBV7-2 and TRBJ2-7; D is uncertain. Trimming took off 3 bases at V and 2 bases at J, with 5 bases between the two ends. The CDR3 runs 12 residues. Germline lookup yields CDR1 SGHTA and CDR2 FQGNSA. In DNA, the CDR3 is TGTGCCAGCAGCTTGAGCCCCTACGAGCAGTACTTC. Protein sequence: CASSLSPYEQYF.

This chain links TRBV6-4 with TRBJ2-1; TRBD2 aligns across 8 bases. Trimming took 5 bases from V and 9 from J; bases not matched to a gene: 12. This CDR3 region has 15 residues. From germline, CDR1 is MRHNA and CDR2 SNTAGT. CDR3 DNA: TGTGCCAGCAGTCCAGGGGCGGGAGGCCCCGGTGAGCAGTTCTTC. Protein product: CASSPGAGGPGEQFF.

In nucleotides, the CDR3 is TGTGCCAGCAGTTTATCTGACTATGGGGAGCTGTTTTTT. Translated: CASSLSDYGELFF. V and J are TRBV27 and TRBJ2-2, with a weak D call TRBD2 (5 bases). The germline CDR1 and CDR2 sequences are MNHEY and SMNVEV (reference sequence). The CDR3 consists of 13 residues. The V end lost 0 bases, the J end lost 8 bases, and 7 bases lay between the germline ends.

V and J are TRBV27 and TRBJ1-4; D is ambiguous. Trimming took 2 bases from V and 3 from J, leaving 10 bases between them. Germline assignment: CDR1 MNHEY and CDR2 SMNVEV (reference sequence). The CDR3 contains 15 residues. CDR3 DNA: TGTGCCAGCAGTTTAACGGTTTCTCCTAATGAAAAACTGTTTTTT. This codes for CASSLTVSPNEKLFF.

This sequence joins TRBV27 and TRBJ1-1, with D possibly matching TRBD1 (5 bases). Germline V gene lookup returns CDR1 MNHEY and CDR2 SMNVEV (reference sequence). V was shortened by 8 bases and J by 3 bases, with 19 bases between the two germline ends. CDR3 length equals 15 residues. In DNA form, the CDR3 reads TGTGCCAGCCGACCTCCCCGGTTGGGGGACACTGAAGCTTTCTTT. Protein: CASRPPRLGDTEAFF.

V usage is TRBV7-9 and J usage is TRBJ1-1; 11 positions agree with TRBD1. CDR3 length: 14 amino acids. CDR1 is SEHNR, CDR2 FQNEAQ, per germline (reference sequence). V lost 5 bases, J lost 4 bases, and 3 bases stayed unmatched. The CDR3 region is CASSTGTGGTEAFF. The CDR3 bases are TGTGCCAGCAGCACCGGGACAGGGGGCACTGAAGCTTTCTTT. The whole variable domain, filled in from reference TRBV7-9 and TRBJ1-1, reads DTGVSQNPRHKITKRGQNVTFRCDPISEHNRLYWYRQTLGQGPEFLTYFQNEAQLEKSRLLSDRFSAERPKGSFSTLEIQRTEQGDSAMYLCASSTGTGGTEAFFGQGTRLTVV.

The rearrangement links TRBV25-1 to TRBJ2-4; 7 bases align to TRBD1. Germline CDR1 MGHDK, CDR2 SYGVNS. Unmatched junction bases numbered 5, after V lost 3 bases and J lost 6 bases. This CDR3 has 14 amino acids. The CDR3 here is CASSDRGLGNIQYF. CDR3 in DNA: TGTGCCAGCAGTGATAGGGGGCTAGGAAACATTCAGTACTTC.

The CDR3 bases are TGTGCCAGTAGTATAGGACAGCGGGAGTTCCAAGAGACCCAGTACTTC. Translating gives CASSIGQREFQETQYF. The chain couples TRBV19 to TRBJ2-5, with TRBD2 matching 8 bases. This CDR3 has 16 amino acids. After removal of 1 base from V and 1 base from J, the junction contained 5 bases not matched to a gene. Germline CDR1 reads LNHDA; CDR2 reads SQIVND (reference sequence).

This chain joins TRBV28 and TRBJ2-3, with 11 bases fitting TRBD2. J lost 6 bases, V lost 4 bases, and 12 bases had no gene match. There are 17 residues in the CDR3. Germline CDR1 MDHEN, CDR2 SYDVKM. This CDR3 is CASSSLWLAGGNDTQYF. The CDR3 nucleotides read TGTGCCAGCAGTTCCTTATGGCTAGCGGGAGGTAATGATACGCAGTATTTT.

V usage is TRBV5-5 and J usage is TRBJ1-2, with 7 bases identical to TRBD1. The V segment lost 0 bases and the J segment 6 bases; nucleotides outside the gene matches: 8. The germline CDR1 and CDR2 sequences are SGHKS and YYEKEE (reference sequence). The CDR3 consists of 15 residues. CDR3 sequence: CASSLGRVGQDGYTF. The CDR3 DNA is TGTGCCAGCAGCTTGGGGCGGGTTGGACAGGATGGCTACACCTTC.

The chain is built from TRBV6-6 and TRBJ2-1; 14 bases line up with TRBD2. This CDR3 is built from 14 residues. The germline CDR1 and CDR2 sequences are MNHNY and SVGAGI (reference sequence). V was clipped by 8 bases and J by 7 bases; unmatched bases: 4. The CDR3 spells CASSGLAGVNEQFF. CDR3 nucleotides: TGTGCCAGCTCGGGACTAGCGGGAGTAAATGAGCAGTTCTTC.

This clone was detected only a few times. The chain combines TRBV14 with TRBJ2-1; TRBD1 matches 9 bases. From germline, CDR1 is SGHDN and CDR2 FVKESK. Trimming at V came to 1 base and at J to 15 bases, leaving 7 bases not matched to a gene. The CDR3 extends over 13 amino acids. CDR3 sequence: CASSQGGTGSRFF. In nucleotides, the CDR3 is TGTGCCAGCAGCCAAGGAGGGACAGGGTCAAGGTTCTTC.

The chain carries TRBV28 and TRBJ1-2, with D unclear. V was shortened by 3 bases and J by 6 bases, with 8 bases between the two germline ends. Germline V gene lookup returns CDR1 MDHEN and CDR2 SYDVKM. This CDR3 has 12 residues. The CDR3 sequence is CASSFGGNGYTF. The CDR3 DNA sequence: TGTGCCAGCAGTTTCGGAGGAAATGGCTACACCTTC.

This clone was seen once. V gene TRBV28 combines with J gene TRBJ1-5; 8 nucleotides align to TRBD1. This CDR3 has 14 residues. Per the germline V gene, CDR1 is MDHEN and CDR2 is SYDVKM. V shed 3 bases and J 9 bases; nucleotides not matched to a gene: 7. CDR3 in DNA: TGTGCCAGCAGTTTGGACAGGGCCTTACGGCCCCAGCATTTT. Amino acids: CASSLDRALRPQHF.

CDR3 nucleotides: TGTGCCAGCAGCGCAGAGGGGGCACGTGCTGAAAAACTGTTTTTT. Its translation: CASSAEGARAEKLFF. V usage is TRBV9 and J usage is TRBJ1-4; the match to TRBD1 covers 7 bases. The V gene end was trimmed by 3 bases and the J gene end by 7 bases; junction bases not matched to a gene: 9. This CDR3 contains 15 residues. The V gene's germline CDR1 is SGDLS and CDR2 YYNGEE.

The CDR3 sequence: CASSFTGGYDTDTQYF. In nucleotides, the CDR3 is TGTGCCAGCAGTTTTACGGGGGGGTACGACACAGATACGCAGTATTTT. The gene calls are TRBV28 and TRBJ2-3, with 8 bases matching TRBD2. Trimming took 3 bases from V and 2 from J; bases not matched to a gene: 7. This CDR3 has 16 residues. Germline-derived CDR1 and CDR2 are MDHEN and SYDVKM.

The chain uses TRBV10-3 and TRBJ2-1; 9 bases are a match to TRBD1. Trimming cost V 10 bases and J 6 bases; bases outside gene matches: 7. CDR1 and CDR2 (germline): ENHRY, SYGVKD. CDR3 length equals 13 residues. CDR3 nucleotides: TGTGCCACCGATGGACAGGGGAGCAATGAGCAGTTCTTC. Encoded protein: CATDGQGSNEQFF.

V gene TRBV27 combines with J gene TRBJ2-5; D might be TRBD1 (6 bases). The CDR3 is 14 amino acids. Germline assignment: CDR1 MNHEY and CDR2 SMNVEV (reference sequence). The V end was cut by 5 bases, the J end by 2 bases, with 12 bases between. CDR3 loop: CASSGDRIQETQYF. The CDR3 DNA reads TGTGCCAGCAGTGGAGACAGGATTCAAGAGACCCAGTACTTC.